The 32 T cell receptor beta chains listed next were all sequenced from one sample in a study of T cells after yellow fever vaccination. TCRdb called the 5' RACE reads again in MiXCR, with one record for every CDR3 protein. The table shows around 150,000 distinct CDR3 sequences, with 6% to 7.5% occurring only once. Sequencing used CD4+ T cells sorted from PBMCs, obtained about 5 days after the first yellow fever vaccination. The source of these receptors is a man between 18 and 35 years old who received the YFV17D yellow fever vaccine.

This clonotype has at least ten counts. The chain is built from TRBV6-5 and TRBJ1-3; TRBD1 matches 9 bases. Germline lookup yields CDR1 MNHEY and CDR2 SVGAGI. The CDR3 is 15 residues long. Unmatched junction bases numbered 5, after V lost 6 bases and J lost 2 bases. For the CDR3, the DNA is TGTGCCAGCAGGTCACAGGGGGCAACTGGAAACACCATATATTTT. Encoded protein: CASRSQGATGNTIYF.

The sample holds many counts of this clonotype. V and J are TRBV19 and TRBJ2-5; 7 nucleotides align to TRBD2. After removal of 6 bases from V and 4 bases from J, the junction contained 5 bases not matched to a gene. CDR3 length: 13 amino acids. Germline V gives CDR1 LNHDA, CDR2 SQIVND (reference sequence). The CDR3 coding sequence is TGTGCCAGTAGATCACGCGGGGGAGAGACCCAGTACTTC. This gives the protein CASRSRGGETQYF.

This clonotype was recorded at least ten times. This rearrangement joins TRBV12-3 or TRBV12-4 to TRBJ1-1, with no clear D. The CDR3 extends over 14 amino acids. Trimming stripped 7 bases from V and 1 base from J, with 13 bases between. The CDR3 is CASIRYMGNTEAFF. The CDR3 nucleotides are TGTGCCAGCATCCGGTATATGGGGAACACTGAAGCTTTCTTT.

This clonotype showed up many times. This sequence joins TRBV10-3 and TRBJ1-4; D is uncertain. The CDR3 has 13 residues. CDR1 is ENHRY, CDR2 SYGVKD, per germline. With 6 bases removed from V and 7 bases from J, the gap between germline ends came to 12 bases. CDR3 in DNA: TGTGCCATCAGCTCCGGGCAAGGTGAAAAACTGTTTTTT. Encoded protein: CAISSGQGEKLFF.

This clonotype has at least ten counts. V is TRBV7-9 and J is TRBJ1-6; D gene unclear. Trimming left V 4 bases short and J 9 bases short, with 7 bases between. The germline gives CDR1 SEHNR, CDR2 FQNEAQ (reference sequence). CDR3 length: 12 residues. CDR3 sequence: CASSSPFSPLHF. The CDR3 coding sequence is TGTGCCAGCAGCTCCCCTTTTTCACCCCTCCACTTT.

CDR3 sequence reads: CASSPGGSVNSPLHF. The CDR3 nucleotides read TGTGCCAGCAGCCCGGGGGGGAGTGTTAATTCACCCCTCCACTTT. The rearrangement joins TRBV5-5 to TRBJ1-6; TRBD1 might be the D (5 bases). CDR1 is SGHKS and CDR2 is YYEKEE in the germline V gene (reference sequence). The CDR3 covers 15 residues. Trimming stripped 4 bases from V and 6 bases from J, with 14 bases between.

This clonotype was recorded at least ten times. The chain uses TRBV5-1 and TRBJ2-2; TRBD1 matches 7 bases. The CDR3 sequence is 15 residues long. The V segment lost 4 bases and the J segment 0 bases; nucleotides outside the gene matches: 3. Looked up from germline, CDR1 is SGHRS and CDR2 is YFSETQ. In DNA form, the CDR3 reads TGCGCCAGCAGCCGAGGACAGGCGAACACCGGGGAGCTGTTTTTT. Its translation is CASSRGQANTGELFF.

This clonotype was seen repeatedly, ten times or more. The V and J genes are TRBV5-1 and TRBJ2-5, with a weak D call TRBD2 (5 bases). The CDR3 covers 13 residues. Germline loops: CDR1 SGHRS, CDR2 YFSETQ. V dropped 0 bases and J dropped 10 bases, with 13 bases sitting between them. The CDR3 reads CASSLGEGVDQYF. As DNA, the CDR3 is TGCGCCAGCAGCTTGGGAGAGGGCGTGGACCAGTACTTC.

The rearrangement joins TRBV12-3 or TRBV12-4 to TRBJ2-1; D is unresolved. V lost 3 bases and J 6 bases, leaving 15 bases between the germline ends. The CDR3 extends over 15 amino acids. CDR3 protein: CASSFLAPTLNEQFF. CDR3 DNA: TGTGCCAGCAGTTTCCTGGCCCCAACCCTCAATGAGCAGTTCTTC.

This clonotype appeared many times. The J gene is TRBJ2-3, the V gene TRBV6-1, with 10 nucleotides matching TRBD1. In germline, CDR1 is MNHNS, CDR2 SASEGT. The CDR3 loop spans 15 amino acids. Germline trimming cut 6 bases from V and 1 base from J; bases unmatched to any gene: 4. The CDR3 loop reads CASRGTGEGTDTQYF. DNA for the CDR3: TGTGCCAGCAGAGGGACAGGGGAGGGCACAGATACGCAGTATTTT.

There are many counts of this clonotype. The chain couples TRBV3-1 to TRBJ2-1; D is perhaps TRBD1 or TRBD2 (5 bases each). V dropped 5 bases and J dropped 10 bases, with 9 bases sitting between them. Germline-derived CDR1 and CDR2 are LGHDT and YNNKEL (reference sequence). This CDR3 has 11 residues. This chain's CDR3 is CASSNGGEQFF. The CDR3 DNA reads TGTGCCAGCAGCAATGGGGGAGAGCAGTTCTTC.

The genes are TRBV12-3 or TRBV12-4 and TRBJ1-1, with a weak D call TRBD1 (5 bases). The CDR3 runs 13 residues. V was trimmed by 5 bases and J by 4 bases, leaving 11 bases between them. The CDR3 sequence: CASSIDRGTEAFF. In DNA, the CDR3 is TGTGCCAGCAGTATAGACAGAGGCACTGAAGCTTTCTTT.

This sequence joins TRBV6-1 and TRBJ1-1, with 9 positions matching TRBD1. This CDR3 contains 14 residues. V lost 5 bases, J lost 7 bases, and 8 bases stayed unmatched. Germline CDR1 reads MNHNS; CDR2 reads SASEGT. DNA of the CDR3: TGTGCCAGCAGTAGAACAGGGGGCGGCGATGAAGCTTTCTTT. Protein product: CASSRTGGGDEAFF.

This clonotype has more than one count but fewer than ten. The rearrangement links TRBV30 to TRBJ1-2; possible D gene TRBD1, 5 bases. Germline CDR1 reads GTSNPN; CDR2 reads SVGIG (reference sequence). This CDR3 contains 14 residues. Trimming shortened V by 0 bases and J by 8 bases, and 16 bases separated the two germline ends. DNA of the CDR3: TGTGCCTGGAGTGTACGGGACCCATACCGGGGCTACACCTTC. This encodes CAWSVRDPYRGYTF.

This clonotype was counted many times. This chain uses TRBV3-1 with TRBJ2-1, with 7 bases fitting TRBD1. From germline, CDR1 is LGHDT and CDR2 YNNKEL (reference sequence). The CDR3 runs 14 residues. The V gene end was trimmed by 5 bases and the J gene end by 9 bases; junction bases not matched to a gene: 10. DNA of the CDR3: TGTGCCAGCAGCGCGACGACAGGGTATCGTGAGCAGTTCTTC. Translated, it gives CASSATTGYREQFF.

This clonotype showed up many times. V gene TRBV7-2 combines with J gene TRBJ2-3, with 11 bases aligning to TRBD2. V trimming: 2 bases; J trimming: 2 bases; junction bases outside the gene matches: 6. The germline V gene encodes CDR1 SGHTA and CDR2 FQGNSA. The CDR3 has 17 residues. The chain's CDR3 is CASSLYPLAGVTDTQYF. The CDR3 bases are TGTGCCAGCAGCTTATACCCACTAGCGGGGGTCACAGATACGCAGTATTTT.

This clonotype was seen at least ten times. The CDR3 DNA follows: TGTGCCAGCAGCTGGGGAGTAACTGAAGCTTTCTTT. Its translation is CASSWGVTEAFF. The V gene is TRBV7-9, the J gene TRBJ1-1; no firm D call. Per germline, CDR1 SEHNR and CDR2 FQNEAQ (reference sequence). The CDR3 has 12 amino acids. The ends were cut back, 4 bases at V and 5 bases at J, with 8 bases in the middle.

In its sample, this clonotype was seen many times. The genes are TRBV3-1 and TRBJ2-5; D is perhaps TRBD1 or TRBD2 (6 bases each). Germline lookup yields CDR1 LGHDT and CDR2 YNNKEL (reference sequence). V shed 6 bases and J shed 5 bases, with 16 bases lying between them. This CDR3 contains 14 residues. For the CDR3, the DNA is TGTGCCAGCAGACTTACGGGGGCCGGGGAGACCCAGTACTTC. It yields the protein CASRLTGAGETQYF.

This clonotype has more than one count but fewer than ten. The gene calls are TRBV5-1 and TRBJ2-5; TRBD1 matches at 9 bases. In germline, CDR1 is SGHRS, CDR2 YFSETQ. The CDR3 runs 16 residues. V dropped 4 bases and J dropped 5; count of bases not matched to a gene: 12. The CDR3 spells CASSLGQGRMDETQYF. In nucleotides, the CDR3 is TGCGCCAGCAGCCTCGGACAGGGGAGGATGGATGAGACCCAGTACTTC.

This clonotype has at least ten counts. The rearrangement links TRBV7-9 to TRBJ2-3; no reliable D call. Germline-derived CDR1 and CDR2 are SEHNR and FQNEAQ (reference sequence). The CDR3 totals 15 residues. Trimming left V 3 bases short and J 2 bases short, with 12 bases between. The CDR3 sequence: CASSLRQATTDTQYF. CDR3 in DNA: TGTGCCAGCAGCTTGAGACAAGCCACCACAGATACGCAGTATTTT.

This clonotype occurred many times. Here the CDR3 reads CASSSSQGDSYNSPLHF. DNA of the CDR3: TGCGCCAGCAGCTCCTCACAGGGGGACTCCTATAATTCACCCCTCCACTTT. The chain combines TRBV5-1 with TRBJ1-6, with 8 bases aligning to TRBD1. Germline-derived CDR1 and CDR2 are SGHRS and YFSETQ. The CDR3 loop spans 17 amino acids. The trim removed 3 bases at V and 0 bases at J, leaving 5 bases unmatched. The full variable domain, completed using reference TRBV5-1 and TRBJ1-6, is KAGVTQTPRYLIKTRGQQVTLSCSPISGHRSVSWYQQTPGQGLQFLFEYFSETQRNKGNFPGRFSGRQFSNSRSEMNVSTLELGDSALYLCASSSSQGDSYNSPLHFGNGTRLTVT.

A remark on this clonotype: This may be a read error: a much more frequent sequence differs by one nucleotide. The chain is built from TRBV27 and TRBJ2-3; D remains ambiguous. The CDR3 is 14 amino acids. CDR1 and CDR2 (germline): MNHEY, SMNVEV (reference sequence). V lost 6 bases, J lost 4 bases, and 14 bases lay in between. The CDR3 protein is CASRISTYADTQYF. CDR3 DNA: TGTGCCAGCAGGATTTCCACCTACGCAGATACGCAGTATTTT.

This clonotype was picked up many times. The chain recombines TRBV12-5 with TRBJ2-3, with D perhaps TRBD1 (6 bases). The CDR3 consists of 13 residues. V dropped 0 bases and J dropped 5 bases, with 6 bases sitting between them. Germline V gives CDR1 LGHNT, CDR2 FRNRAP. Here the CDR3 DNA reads TGTGCTAGTGGTTTGGTAGGGGGAGATACGCAGTATTTT. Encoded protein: CASGLVGGDTQYF.

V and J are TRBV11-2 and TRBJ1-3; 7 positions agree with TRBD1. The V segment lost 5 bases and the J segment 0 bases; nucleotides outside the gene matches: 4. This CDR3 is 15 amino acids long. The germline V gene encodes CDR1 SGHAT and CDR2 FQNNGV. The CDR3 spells CASSPNRGSGNTIYF. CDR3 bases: TGTGCCAGCAGCCCTAACAGGGGCTCTGGAAACACCATATATTTT.

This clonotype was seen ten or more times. In DNA, the CDR3 is TGTGCCAGCAGCAATCGGAGGGACACCGGGGAGCTGTTTTTT. It yields the protein CASSNRRDTGELFF. V and J are TRBV7-2 and TRBJ2-2, with a possible D match to TRBD2 (6 bases). This CDR3 is built from 14 residues. The V gene's germline CDR1 is SGHTA and CDR2 FQGNSA. Trimming took off 5 bases at V and 3 bases at J, with 10 bases between the two ends.

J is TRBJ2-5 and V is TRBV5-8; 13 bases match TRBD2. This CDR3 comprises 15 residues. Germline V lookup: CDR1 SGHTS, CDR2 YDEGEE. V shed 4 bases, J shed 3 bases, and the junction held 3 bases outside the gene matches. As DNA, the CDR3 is TGTGCCAGCAGCCGGGGGACTAGCGGGGAAGAGACCCAGTACTTC. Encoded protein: CASSRGTSGEETQYF.

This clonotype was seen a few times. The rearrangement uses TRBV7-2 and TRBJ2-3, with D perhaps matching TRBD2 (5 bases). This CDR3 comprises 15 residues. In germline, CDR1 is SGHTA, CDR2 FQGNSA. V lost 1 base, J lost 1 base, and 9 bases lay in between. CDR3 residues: CASSLVWRGTDTQYF. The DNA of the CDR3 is TGTGCCAGCAGCTTAGTCTGGCGGGGCACAGATACGCAGTATTTT.

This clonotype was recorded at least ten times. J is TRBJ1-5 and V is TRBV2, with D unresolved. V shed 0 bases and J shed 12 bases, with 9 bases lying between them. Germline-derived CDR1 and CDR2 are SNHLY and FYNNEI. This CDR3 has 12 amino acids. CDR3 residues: CASSEAGRDQHF. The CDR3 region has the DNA TGTGCCAGCAGTGAAGCAGGCCGAGACCAGCATTTT.

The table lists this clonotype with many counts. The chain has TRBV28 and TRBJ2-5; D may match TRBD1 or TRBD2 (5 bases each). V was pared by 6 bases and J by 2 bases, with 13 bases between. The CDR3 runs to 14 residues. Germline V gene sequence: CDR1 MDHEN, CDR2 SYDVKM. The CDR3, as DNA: TGTGCCAGCAGACCTCCGGGACCGCAAGAGACCCAGTACTTC. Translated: CASRPPGPQETQYF.

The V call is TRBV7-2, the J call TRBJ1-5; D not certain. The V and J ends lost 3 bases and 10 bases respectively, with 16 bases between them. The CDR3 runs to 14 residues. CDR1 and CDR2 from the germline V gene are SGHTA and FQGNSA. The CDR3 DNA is TGTGCCAGCAGCTTGAAGGGCCCTCTAGGTCCCCAGCATTTT. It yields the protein CASSLKGPLGPQHF.

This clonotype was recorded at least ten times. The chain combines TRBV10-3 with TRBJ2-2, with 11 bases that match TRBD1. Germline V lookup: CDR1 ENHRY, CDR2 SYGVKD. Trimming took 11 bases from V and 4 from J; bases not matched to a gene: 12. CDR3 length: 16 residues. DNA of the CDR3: TGTGCCGTCCGGAGGGCCGGGACAGGGGGCACCGGGGAGCTGTTTTTT. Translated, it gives CAVRRAGTGGTGELFF.

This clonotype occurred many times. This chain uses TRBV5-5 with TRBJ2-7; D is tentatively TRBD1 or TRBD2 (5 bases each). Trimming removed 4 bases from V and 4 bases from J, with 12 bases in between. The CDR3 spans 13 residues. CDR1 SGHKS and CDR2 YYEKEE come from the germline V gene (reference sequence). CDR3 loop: CASSGGGLYEQYF. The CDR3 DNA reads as TGTGCCAGCAGCGGTGGGGGTTTATACGAGCAGTACTTC.